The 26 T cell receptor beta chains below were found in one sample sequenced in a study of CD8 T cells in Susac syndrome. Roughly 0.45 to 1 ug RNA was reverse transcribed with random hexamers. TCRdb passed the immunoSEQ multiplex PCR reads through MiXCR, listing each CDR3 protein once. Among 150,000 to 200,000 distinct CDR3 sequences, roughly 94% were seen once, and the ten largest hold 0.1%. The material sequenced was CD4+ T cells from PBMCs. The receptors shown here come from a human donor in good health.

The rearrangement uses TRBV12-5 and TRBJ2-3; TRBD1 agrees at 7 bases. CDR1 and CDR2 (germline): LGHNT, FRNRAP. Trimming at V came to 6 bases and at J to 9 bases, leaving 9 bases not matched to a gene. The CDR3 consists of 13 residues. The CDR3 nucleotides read TGTGCTAGTGGACCGCCGACAGGGTACACGCAGTATTTT. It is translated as CASGPPTGYTQYF.

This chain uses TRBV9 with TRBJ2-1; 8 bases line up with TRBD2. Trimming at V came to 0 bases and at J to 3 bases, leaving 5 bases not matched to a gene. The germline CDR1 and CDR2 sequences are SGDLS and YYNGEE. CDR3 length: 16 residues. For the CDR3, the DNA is TGTGCCAGCAGCGTAGGCGGTAGCGGGAACTACAATGAGCAGTTCTTC. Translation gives CASSVGGSGNYNEQFF. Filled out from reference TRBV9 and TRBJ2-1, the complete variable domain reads DSGVTQTPKHLITATGQRVTLRCSPRSGDLSVYWYQQSLDQGLQFLIQYYNGEERAKGNILERFSAQQFPDLHSELNLSSLELGDSALYFCASSVGGSGNYNEQFFGPGTRLTVL.

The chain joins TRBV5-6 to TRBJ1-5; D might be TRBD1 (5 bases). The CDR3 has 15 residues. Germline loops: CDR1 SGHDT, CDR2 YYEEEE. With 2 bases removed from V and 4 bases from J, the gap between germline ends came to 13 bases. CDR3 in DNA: TGTGCCAGCAGCTTCCGGGACGTCCTGAATCAGCCCCAGCATTTT. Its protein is CASSFRDVLNQPQHF.

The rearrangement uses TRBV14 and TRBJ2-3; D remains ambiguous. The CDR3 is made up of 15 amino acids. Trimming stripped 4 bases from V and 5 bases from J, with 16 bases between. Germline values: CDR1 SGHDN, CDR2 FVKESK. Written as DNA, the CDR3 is TGTGCCAGCAGCCCGCTGGTTAGTTTGGAAGATACGCAGTATTTT. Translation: CASSPLVSLEDTQYF.

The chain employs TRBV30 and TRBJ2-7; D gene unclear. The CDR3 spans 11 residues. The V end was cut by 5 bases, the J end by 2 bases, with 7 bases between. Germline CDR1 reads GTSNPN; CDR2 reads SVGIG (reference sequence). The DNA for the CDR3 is TGTGCCTGGGGGAAGACCTACGAGCAGTACTTC. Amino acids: CAWGKTYEQYF.

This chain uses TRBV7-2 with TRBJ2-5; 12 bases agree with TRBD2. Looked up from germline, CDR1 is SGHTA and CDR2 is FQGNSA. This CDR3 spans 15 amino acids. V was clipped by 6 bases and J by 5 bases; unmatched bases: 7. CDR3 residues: CASSSSGRAMETQYF. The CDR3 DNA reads TGTGCCAGCAGTTCTAGCGGGAGGGCCATGGAGACCCAGTACTTC. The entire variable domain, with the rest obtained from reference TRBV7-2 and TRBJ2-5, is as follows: GAGVSQSPSNKVTEKGKDVELRCDPISGHTALYWYRQSLGQGLEFLIYFQGNSAPDKSGLPSDRFSAERTGGSVSTLTIQRTQQEDSAVYLCASSSSGRAMETQYFGPGTRLLVL.

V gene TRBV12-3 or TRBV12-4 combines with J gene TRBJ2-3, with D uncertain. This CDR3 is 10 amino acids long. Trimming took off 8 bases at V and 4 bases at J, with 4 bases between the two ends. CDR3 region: CASGPDTQYF. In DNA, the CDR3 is TGTGCCAGCGGTCCAGATACGCAGTATTTT.

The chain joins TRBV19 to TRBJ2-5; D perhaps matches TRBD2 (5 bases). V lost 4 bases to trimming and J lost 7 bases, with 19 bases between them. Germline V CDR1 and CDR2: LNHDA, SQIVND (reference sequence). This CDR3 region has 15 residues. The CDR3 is CASSTERTARGTQYF. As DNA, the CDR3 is TGTGCCAGTAGTACAGAAAGGACGGCCCGGGGGACCCAGTACTTC.

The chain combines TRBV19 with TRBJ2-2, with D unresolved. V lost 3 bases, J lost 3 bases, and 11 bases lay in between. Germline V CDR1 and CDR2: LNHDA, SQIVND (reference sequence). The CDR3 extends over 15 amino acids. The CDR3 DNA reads TGTGCCAGTAGTATGGCCGGGCTAGACACCGGGGAGCTGTTTTTT. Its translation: CASSMAGLDTGELFF.

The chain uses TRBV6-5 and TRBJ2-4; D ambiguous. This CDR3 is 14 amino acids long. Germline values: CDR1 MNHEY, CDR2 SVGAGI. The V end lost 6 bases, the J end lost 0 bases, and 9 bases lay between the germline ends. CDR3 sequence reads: CASRAWEAKNIQYF. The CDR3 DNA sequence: TGTGCCAGCAGAGCCTGGGAAGCCAAAAACATTCAGTACTTC.

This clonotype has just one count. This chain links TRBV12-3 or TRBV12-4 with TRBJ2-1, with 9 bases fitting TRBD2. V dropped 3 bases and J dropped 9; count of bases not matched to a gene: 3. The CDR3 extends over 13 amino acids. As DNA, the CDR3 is TGTGCCAGCAGTTTGCTAGCGGGGTTTGAGCAGTTCTTC. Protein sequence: CASSLLAGFEQFF.

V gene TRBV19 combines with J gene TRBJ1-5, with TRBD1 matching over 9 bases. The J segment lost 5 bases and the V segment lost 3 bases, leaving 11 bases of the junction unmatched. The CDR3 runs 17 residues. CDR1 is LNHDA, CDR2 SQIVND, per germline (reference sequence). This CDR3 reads CASSIKGQGRPDQPQHF. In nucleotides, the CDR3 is TGTGCCAGTAGTATCAAGGGACAGGGTAGACCGGATCAGCCCCAGCATTTT.

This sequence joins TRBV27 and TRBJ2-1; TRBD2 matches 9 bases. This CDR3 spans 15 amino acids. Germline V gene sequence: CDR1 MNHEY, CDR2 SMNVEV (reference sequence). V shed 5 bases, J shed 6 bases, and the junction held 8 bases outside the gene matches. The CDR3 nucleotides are TGTGCCAGCAGTCCTCCAGGACTAGCGTTCAATGAGCAGTTCTTC. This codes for CASSPPGLAFNEQFF.

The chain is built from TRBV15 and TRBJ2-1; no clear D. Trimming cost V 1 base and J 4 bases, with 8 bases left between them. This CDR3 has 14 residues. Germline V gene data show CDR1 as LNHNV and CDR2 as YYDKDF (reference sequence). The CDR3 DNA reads TGTGCCACCAGCAGAGGCGGAGCGTACAATGAGCAGTTCTTC. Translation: CATSRGGAYNEQFF.

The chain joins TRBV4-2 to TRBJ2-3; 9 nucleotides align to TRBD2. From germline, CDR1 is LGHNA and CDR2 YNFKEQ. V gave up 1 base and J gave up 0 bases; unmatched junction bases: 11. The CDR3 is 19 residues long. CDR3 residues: CASSQGVGSGGTSTDTQYF. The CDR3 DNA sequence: TGTGCCAGCAGCCAAGGAGTCGGTAGCGGGGGCACTAGCACAGATACGCAGTATTTT.

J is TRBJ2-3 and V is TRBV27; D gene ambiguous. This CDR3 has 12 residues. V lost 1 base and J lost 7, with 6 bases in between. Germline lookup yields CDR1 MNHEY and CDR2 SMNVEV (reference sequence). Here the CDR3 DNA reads TGTGCCAGCAGTTTATGGGCACATACGCAGTATTTT. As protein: CASSLWAHTQYF.

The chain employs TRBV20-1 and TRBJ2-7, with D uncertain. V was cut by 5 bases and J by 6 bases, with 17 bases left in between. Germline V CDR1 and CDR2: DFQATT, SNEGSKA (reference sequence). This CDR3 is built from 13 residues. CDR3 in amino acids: CSAQGRKLFEQYF. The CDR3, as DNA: TGCAGTGCTCAAGGTAGAAAACTCTTCGAGCAGTACTTC.

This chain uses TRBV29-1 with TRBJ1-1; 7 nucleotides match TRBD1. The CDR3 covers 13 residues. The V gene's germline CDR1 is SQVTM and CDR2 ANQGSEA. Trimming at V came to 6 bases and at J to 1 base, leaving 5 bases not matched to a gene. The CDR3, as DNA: TGCAGCGTCAACAGGGGTAGGAACACTGAAGCTTTCTTT. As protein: CSVNRGRNTEAFF. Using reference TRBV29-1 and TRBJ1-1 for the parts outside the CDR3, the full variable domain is SAVISQKPSRDICQRGTSLTIQCQVDSQVTMMFWYRQQPGQSLTLIATANQGSEATYESGFVIDKFPISRPNLTFSTLTVSNMSPEDSSIYLCSVNRGRNTEAFFGQGTRLTVV.

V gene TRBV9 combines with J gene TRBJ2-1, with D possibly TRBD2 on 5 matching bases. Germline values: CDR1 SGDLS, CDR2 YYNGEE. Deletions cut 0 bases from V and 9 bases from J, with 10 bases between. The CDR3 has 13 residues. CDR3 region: CASSVEGSSEQFF. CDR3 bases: TGTGCCAGCAGCGTAGAAGGGAGTAGTGAGCAGTTCTTC.

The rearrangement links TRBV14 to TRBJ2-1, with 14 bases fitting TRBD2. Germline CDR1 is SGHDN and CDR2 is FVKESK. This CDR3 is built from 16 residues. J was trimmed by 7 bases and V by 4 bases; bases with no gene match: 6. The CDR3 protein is CASSLYRTSGRNEQFF. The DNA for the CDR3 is TGTGCCAGCAGCCTTTATCGGACTAGCGGGAGGAATGAGCAGTTCTTC.

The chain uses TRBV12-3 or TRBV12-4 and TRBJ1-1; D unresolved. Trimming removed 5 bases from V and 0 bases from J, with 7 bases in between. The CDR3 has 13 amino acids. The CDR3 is CASSPQVNTEAFF. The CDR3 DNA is TGTGCCAGCAGTCCTCAGGTGAACACTGAAGCTTTCTTT.

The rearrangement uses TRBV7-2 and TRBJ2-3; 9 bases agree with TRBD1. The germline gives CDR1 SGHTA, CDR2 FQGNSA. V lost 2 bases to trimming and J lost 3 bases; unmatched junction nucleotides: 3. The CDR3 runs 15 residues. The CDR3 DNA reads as TGTGCCAGCAGCTTAACGGGACAGGGAACAGATACGCAGTATTTT. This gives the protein CASSLTGQGTDTQYF.

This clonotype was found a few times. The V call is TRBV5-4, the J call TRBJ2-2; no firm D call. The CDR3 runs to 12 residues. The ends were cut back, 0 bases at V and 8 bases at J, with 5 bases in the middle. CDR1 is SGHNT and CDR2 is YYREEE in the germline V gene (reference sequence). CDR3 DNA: TGTGCCAGCAGCTTGGGTGTGGGGGAGCTGTTTTTT. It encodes CASSLGVGELFF.

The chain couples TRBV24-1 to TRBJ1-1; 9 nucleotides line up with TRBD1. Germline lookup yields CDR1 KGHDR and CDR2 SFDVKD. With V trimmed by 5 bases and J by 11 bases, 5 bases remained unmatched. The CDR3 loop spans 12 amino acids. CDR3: CATSVATGGAFF. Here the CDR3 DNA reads TGTGCCACCAGTGTCGCGACAGGGGGGGCTTTCTTT.

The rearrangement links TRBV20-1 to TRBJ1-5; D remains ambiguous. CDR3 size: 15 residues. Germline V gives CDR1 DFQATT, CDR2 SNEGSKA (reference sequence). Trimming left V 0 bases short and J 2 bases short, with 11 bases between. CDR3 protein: CSARESRLGNQPQHF. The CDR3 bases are TGCAGTGCTAGAGAGTCTAGGTTGGGCAATCAGCCCCAGCATTTT.

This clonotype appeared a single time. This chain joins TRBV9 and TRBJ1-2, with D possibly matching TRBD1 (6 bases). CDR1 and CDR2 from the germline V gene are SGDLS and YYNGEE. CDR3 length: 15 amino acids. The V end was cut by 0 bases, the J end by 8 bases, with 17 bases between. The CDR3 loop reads CASSVESRGAGGYTF. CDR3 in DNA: TGTGCCAGCAGCGTAGAATCTCGGGGGGCGGGAGGCTACACCTTC.